This T cell receptor beta chain was captured in a study of beta chain features in type 1 diabetes. Study conclusions and caveats: Shortening of TCRB CDR3s, moderate but significant, appeared in all four CD4+ subsets of Type 1 diabetes patients.

As concerns this clone: Its specificity is unknown.

What was sequenced were expressed TCRB transcripts, since all of the isolated RNA had been reverse transcribed. Sequencing was performed with immunoSEQ multiplex PCR; in TCRdb, only in-frame clones are kept and a portion is missing. Among some 44,000 clones listed, around 71% were seen once. V was pared by 6 bases and J by 4 bases, with 10 bases between. CDR1 is SGHAT and CDR2 is FQDESV in the germline V gene (reference sequence). The CDR3 is 13 amino acids. The source of this sequence is a woman aged 18-35 years with type 1 diabetes. The specimen was Tregs from blood. The chain joins TRBV11-1 to TRBJ1-5; no firm D call. CDR3 DNA sequence: TGTGCCAGCAGTCTAGAACCTAATCAGCCCCAGCATTTT. Its protein product is CASSLEPNQPQHF.